Listed here is a single T cell receptor (beta chain). V gave up 3 bases and J gave up 7 bases, with 7 bases separating them. Germline assignment: CDR1 SGHVS and CDR2 FQNEAQ. The CDR3 has 12 residues. Here immunoSEQ multiplex PCR was the method, and the copy in TCRdb shows in-frame clones only, minus some. The sample yields about 300,000 clones, around 86% seen once. The sample is drawn from a study of blood T cell repertoires in COVID-19. V and J are TRBV7-8 and TRBJ2-1; unclear D gene. Sequenced input: peripheral blood. The source is a woman aged 45-65 years with acute or convalescent COVID-19. CDR3 sequence (DNA): TGTGCCAGCAGCTTCTACGGGAATGAGCAGTTCTTC. Translating gives CASSFYGNEQFF.